The sample holds a few counts of the clone carrying this TCR beta chain. Antigen unknown. Germline CDR1 is SNHLY and CDR2 is FYNNEI. This CDR3 has 14 amino acids. V lost 0 bases, J lost 2 bases, and 7 bases lay in between. This entry comes from a study of T cell responses to AZD1222 COVID-19 vaccine. Study findings and constraints: At baseline, just five to seven AZD1222 recipients tested seropositive. Reports say nearly half of spike-specific TCRs go after unmutated variant regions. CD4 TCRs covered the whole spike, strongest at regions 160-218 and 743-854. Samples come after the peak T cell response, not at day 14.

The data were produced by immunoSEQ multiplex PCR, yet TCRdb's version contains in-frame clones alone and is incomplete. The profile shows 250,000 to 300,000 clones, 94% of them singletons. The V and J genes are TRBV2 and TRBJ1-1, with D uncertain. This sample comprised peripheral blood, obtained 28 days after the second AZD1222 dose. This sequence originates from an adult who received the AZD1222 COVID-19 vaccine. CDR3 sequence (DNA): TGTGCCAGCAGTGAAGCTGGATTTAACACTGAAGCTTTCTTT. Translated, it gives CASSEAGFNTEAFF.